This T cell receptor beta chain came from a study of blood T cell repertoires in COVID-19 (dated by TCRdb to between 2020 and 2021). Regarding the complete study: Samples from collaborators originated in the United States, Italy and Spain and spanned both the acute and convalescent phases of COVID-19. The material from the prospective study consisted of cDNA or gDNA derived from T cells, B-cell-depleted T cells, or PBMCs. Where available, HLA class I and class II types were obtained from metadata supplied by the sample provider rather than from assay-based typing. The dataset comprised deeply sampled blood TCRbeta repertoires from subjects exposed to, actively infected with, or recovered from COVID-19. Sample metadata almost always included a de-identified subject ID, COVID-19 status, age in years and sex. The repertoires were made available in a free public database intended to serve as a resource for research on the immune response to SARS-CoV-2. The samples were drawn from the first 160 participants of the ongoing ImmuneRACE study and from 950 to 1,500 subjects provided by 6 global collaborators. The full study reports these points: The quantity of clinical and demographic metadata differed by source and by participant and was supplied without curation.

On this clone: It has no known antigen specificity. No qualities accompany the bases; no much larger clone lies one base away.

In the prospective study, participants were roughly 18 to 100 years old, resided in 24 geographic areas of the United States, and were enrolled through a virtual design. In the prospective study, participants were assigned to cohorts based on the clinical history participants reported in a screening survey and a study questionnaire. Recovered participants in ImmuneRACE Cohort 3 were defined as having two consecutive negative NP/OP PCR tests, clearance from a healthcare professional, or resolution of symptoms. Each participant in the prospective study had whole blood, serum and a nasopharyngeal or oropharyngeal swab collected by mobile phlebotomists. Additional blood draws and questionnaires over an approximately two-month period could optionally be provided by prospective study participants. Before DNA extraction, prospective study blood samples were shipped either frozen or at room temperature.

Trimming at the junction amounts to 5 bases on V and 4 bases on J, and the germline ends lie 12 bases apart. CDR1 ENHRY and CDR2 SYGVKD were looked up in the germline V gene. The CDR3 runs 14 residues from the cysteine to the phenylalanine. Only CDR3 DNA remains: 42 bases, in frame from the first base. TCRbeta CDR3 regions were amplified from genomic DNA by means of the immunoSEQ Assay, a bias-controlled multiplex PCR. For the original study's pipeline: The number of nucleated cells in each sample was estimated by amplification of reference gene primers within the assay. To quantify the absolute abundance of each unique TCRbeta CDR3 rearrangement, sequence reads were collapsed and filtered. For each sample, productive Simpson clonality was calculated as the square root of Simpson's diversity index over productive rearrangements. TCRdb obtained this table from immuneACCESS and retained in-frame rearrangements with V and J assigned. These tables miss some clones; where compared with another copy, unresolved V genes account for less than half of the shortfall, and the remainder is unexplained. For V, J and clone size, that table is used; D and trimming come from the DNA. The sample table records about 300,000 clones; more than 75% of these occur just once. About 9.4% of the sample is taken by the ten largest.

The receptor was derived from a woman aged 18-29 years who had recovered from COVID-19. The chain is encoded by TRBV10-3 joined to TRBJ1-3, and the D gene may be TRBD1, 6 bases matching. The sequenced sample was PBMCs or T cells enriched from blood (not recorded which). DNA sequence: TGTGCCATCAGTAGAGCAGGGACAGGAAACACCATATATTTT. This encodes CAISRAGTGNTIYF.